This TCR beta chain appears in the sequencing data of a study of cytomegalovirus exposure and HLA in healthy donors. Primers for the PCR totalled 60 Vbeta and 13 Jbeta. Data came from immunoSEQ multiplex PCR; TCRdb stores just in-frame clones and leaves some out. The profile shows over 80,000 clones, nearly 80% of them singletons. Trimming left V 6 bases short and J 4 bases short, with 12 bases between. The CDR3 extends over 14 amino acids. Per germline, CDR1 MNHEY and CDR2 SVGAGI. Comment on this clone: Its antigen is as yet unknown.

Study-level findings and limits: HLA allele associations emerged for 15,000 to 20,000 TCR beta sequences in a later analysis, at 0.05 false discovery rate. A later analysis reported that several of the most significant clusters appeared to be linked to common viral pathogens, among them Epstein-Barr virus. Some V segments, TRBV6-2 and TRBV6-3 among them, were indistinguishable and were therefore excluded.

Sequenced: PBMCs. This clonotype was sampled from a woman aged 40 to 49 in good health and CMV-seronegative. The chain joins TRBV6-5 to TRBJ2-2; D remains unclear. The CDR3 spells CASRPAVVTGELFF. The CDR3 DNA is TGTGCCAGCAGACCCGCGGTAGTCACCGGGGAGCTGTTTTTT.